These 32 T cell receptor beta chains came from one sample sequenced in a study of identical twins. TCRdb redid the calling of the 5' RACE reads with MiXCR, one entry per CDR3 protein. The sample records some 330,000 distinct CDR3 sequences, 9% to 10% being singletons. The specimen sequenced was naive T cells sorted from blood. Receptors originate from a woman aged 50 to 65 in good health.

This clonotype was seen a handful of times. V is TRBV6-4 and J is TRBJ2-2, with 12 bases that match TRBD2. V was clipped by 6 bases and J by 5 bases; unmatched bases: 10. The germline V gene encodes CDR1 MRHNA and CDR2 SNTAGT. This CDR3 spans 17 amino acids. The CDR3 DNA is TGTGCCAGCAGCCGACGACTAGCGGGAGAGGGGACCGGGGAGCTGTTTTTT. Translating gives CASSRRLAGEGTGELFF.

The rearrangement joins TRBV29-1 to TRBJ1-1, with D unresolved. Deletions cut 4 bases from V and 1 base from J, with 4 bases between. The CDR3 has 11 residues. Germline V gene data show CDR1 as SQVTM and CDR2 as ANQGSEA. The CDR3 spells CSVAQNTEAFF. For the CDR3, the DNA is TGCAGCGTTGCGCAGAACACTGAAGCTTTCTTT.

The genes are TRBV27 and TRBJ2-3, with 10 bases that match TRBD1. Germline V gene sequence: CDR1 MNHEY, CDR2 SMNVEV (reference sequence). CDR3 length: 15 residues. V gave up 5 bases and J gave up 3 bases; unmatched junction bases: 5. CDR3 nucleotide sequence: TGTGCCAGCAGTCCCTGGACAGGGGGGACAGATACGCAGTATTTT. This translates into CASSPWTGGTDTQYF.

The CDR3 sequence is CASSWGDSYEQYF. CDR3 sequence (DNA): TGTGCCAGCAGTTGGGGGGACAGCTACGAGCAGTACTTC. The rearrangement joins TRBV6-6 to TRBJ2-7; TRBD1 is a possible D gene (7 bases). V dropped 4 bases and J dropped 3 bases, with 10 bases sitting between them. The CDR3 length is 13 residues. Germline values: CDR1 MNHNY, CDR2 SVGAGI (reference sequence).

This rearrangement joins TRBV2 to TRBJ2-7, with D possibly matching TRBD2 (5 bases). The CDR3 contains 13 residues. Germline lookup yields CDR1 SNHLY and CDR2 FYNNEI. Trimming removed 2 bases from V and 2 bases from J, with 7 bases in between. The CDR3: CASSESGTYEQYV. The CDR3 DNA follows: TGTGCCAGCAGTGAAAGCGGAACCTACGAGCAGTACGTC.

This clonotype was counted between two and nine times. The rearrangement joins TRBV11-2 to TRBJ2-3; D might be TRBD1 (6 bases). In germline, CDR1 is SGHAT, CDR2 FQNNGV. Trimming left V 1 base short and J 5 bases short, with 19 bases between. CDR3 length: 17 residues. The CDR3 here is CASSLADTDSTGDTQYF. The CDR3 nucleotides read TGTGCCAGCAGCTTAGCTGATACGGACAGCACAGGAGATACGCAGTATTTT.

The rearrangement joins TRBV7-9 to TRBJ1-2; D ambiguous. The length of the CDR3 is 13 residues. From germline, CDR1 is SEHNR and CDR2 FQNEAQ (reference sequence). V lost 5 bases and J lost 3, with 10 bases in between. The CDR3 nucleotides read TGTGCCAGCAGCCCGGGGTCCCACTATGGCTACACCTTC. It is translated as CASSPGSHYGYTF.

This clonotype has a count of ten or more. The J gene is TRBJ2-3, the V gene TRBV7-9; tentatively, D is TRBD1 (6 bases). This CDR3 is built from 14 residues. Germline V gene lookup returns CDR1 SEHNR and CDR2 FQNEAQ (reference sequence). The V end was cut by 4 bases, the J end by 4 bases, with 12 bases between. The CDR3 coding sequence is TGTGCCAGCAGCTATCTAGAGGGGGCAGATACGCAGTATTTT. It codes for CASSYLEGADTQYF.

Ten or more counts support this clonotype. The rearrangement uses TRBV27 and TRBJ1-6; D remains ambiguous. From germline, CDR1 is MNHEY and CDR2 SMNVEV (reference sequence). The CDR3 sequence is 14 residues long. V lost 3 bases to trimming and J lost 6 bases, with 9 bases between them. CDR3: CASSFIASNSPLHF. The CDR3 DNA reads as TGTGCCAGCAGTTTTATTGCGAGTAATTCACCCCTCCACTTT.

This clonotype was detected ten times or more. V gene TRBV12-3 or TRBV12-4 combines with J gene TRBJ2-3, with TRBD2 as a possible D gene (5 bases). The CDR3 has 12 residues. V was shortened by 7 bases and J by 2 bases, with 7 bases between the two germline ends. The CDR3 is CASTGDTDTQYF. The CDR3, as DNA: TGTGCCAGCACCGGGGACACAGATACGCAGTATTTT.

This clonotype was counted only a few times. CDR3 nucleotide sequence: TGTGCCAGCAGCCCCGCTGTTCGGGTCGAGCAGTTCTTC. This gives the protein CASSPAVRVEQFF. The V gene is TRBV11-2, the J gene TRBJ2-1; unclear D gene. Germline V gene lookup returns CDR1 SGHAT and CDR2 FQNNGV. The CDR3 is 13 residues long. V gave up 5 bases and J gave up 10 bases, with 15 bases separating them.

This clonotype was detected a few times. The chain is built from TRBV12-3 or TRBV12-4 and TRBJ1-1; D remains unclear. V gave up 7 bases and J gave up 6 bases, with 18 bases separating them. CDR3 size: 14 residues. The CDR3 bases are TGTGCCAGCACCACGACACTCTCCGGCGCTGAAGCTTTCTTT. Residues: CASTTTLSGAEAFF.

V is TRBV5-1 and J is TRBJ2-5; 8 nucleotides match TRBD1. CDR1 and CDR2 (germline): SGHRS, YFSETQ. V gave up 4 bases and J gave up 3 bases; unmatched junction bases: 8. CDR3 length: 15 amino acids. The CDR3 sequence: CASSQGTGREETQYF. CDR3 nucleotides: TGCGCCAGCAGCCAAGGGACAGGCCGCGAAGAGACCCAGTACTTC.

The V call is TRBV11-1, the J call TRBJ2-3; 9 nucleotides line up with TRBD2. Trimming took 5 bases from V and 2 from J; bases not matched to a gene: 8. This CDR3 is built from 16 residues. Germline lookup yields CDR1 SGHAT and CDR2 FQDESV (reference sequence). CDR3 sequence: CASSIIAGAPTDTQYF. CDR3 DNA: TGTGCCAGCAGCATAATAGCGGGAGCGCCCACAGATACGCAGTATTTT. Full variable domain (remainder filled in from reference TRBV11-1 and TRBJ2-3): EAEVAQSPRYKITEKSQAVAFWCDPISGHATLYWYRQILGQGPELLVQFQDESVVDDSQLPKDRFSAERLKGVDSTLKIQPAELGDSAMYLCASSIIAGAPTDTQYFGPGTRLTVL.

This clonotype has a handful of counts. The chain employs TRBV29-1 and TRBJ1-2; D remains ambiguous. Germline assignment: CDR1 SQVTM and CDR2 ANQGSEA. V was shortened by 1 base and J by 4 bases, with 13 bases between the two germline ends. The CDR3 extends over 14 amino acids. CDR3 sequence: CSVEGPEALYGYTF. The CDR3 nucleotides read TGCAGCGTTGAAGGCCCGGAGGCCCTCTATGGCTACACCTTC. Drawing the rest from reference TRBV29-1 and TRBJ1-2, the complete variable domain is SAVISQKPSRDICQRGTSLTIQCQVDSQVTMMFWYRQQPGQSLTLIATANQGSEATYESGFVIDKFPISRPNLTFSTLTVSNMSPEDSSIYLCSVEGPEALYGYTFGSGTRLTVV.

This clonotype was observed a handful of times. The V gene is TRBV3-1, the J gene TRBJ2-6; D gene unclear. Trimming stripped 0 bases from V and 4 bases from J, with 13 bases between. Germline V gene lookup returns CDR1 LGHDT and CDR2 YNNKEL (reference sequence). The CDR3 extends over 17 amino acids. CDR3 nucleotide sequence: TGTGCCAGCAGCCAAGATGCCGGTATCTCCGGGGCCAACGTCCTGACTTTC. It specifies CASSQDAGISGANVLTF.

This clonotype was observed at least ten times. The chain combines TRBV5-1 with TRBJ1-1; the D is unclear. The CDR3 runs 12 residues. Trimming removed 4 bases from V and 2 bases from J, with 6 bases in between. Germline-derived CDR1 and CDR2 are SGHRS and YFSETQ. The CDR3 DNA reads as TGCGCCAGCAGCGCCTACAACACTGAAGCTTTCTTT. It translates to CASSAYNTEAFF.

This clonotype was observed a handful of times. The chain is built from TRBV10-2 and TRBJ1-2; 10 bases agree with TRBD1. Germline V gene lookup returns CDR1 WSHSY and CDR2 SAAADI. V shed 8 bases, J shed 4 bases, and the junction held 10 bases outside the gene matches. The CDR3 runs 15 residues. The DNA for the CDR3 is TGCGCCAGCCGGCAAGGGACAGGGGCCCCCTATGGCTACACCTTC. Translating gives CASRQGTGAPYGYTF.

In its sample, this clonotype was seen a few times. CDR3 residues: CASTRRGGNTGELFF. CDR3 nucleotides: TGTGCCAGCACACGTCGAGGGGGGAACACCGGGGAGCTGTTTTTT. V and J are TRBV2 and TRBJ2-2; D is possibly TRBD1 (6 bases). V was clipped by 7 bases and J by 1 base, with 13 bases between them. Per germline, CDR1 SNHLY and CDR2 FYNNEI. The CDR3 spans 15 residues.

The V call is TRBV10-3, the J call TRBJ2-3; TRBD2 aligns across 10 bases. J gave up 3 bases and V 3 bases, and 6 bases lay outside the gene matches. The germline V gene encodes CDR1 ENHRY and CDR2 SYGVKD. This CDR3 is 16 amino acids long. CDR3: CAISDLAGVATDTQYF. The CDR3 DNA reads as TGTGCCATCAGTGACCTAGCGGGAGTAGCAACAGATACGCAGTATTTT.

A single count supports this clonotype. This rearrangement joins TRBV25-1 to TRBJ2-3; either TRBD1 or TRBD2 may fit D (5 bases each). Between the trimmed V and J ends, which lost 1 base and 6 bases, there was a span of 5 bases. Germline CDR1 is MGHDK and CDR2 is SYGVNS. The CDR3 extends over 12 amino acids. The CDR3 is CASSEWGDTQYF. In DNA form, the CDR3 reads TGTGCCAGCAGTGAATGGGGGGATACGCAGTATTTT.

This clonotype appeared many times. The rearrangement uses TRBV5-1 and TRBJ2-1; 9 bases are shared with TRBD1. In germline, CDR1 is SGHRS, CDR2 YFSETQ. The CDR3 extends over 16 amino acids. V was clipped by 0 bases and J by 6 bases; unmatched bases: 7. Here the CDR3 DNA reads TGCGCCAGCAGCTTGGCCTGGACAGGGGTTGGCAATGAGCAGTTCTTC. Its protein is CASSLAWTGVGNEQFF.

The CDR3 DNA follows: TGTGCCAGCAGAGTCAATCAGGGGAGCTCCTATAATTCACCCCTCCACTTT. This translates into CASRVNQGSSYNSPLHF. The chain has TRBV11-2 and TRBJ1-6; tentative D call: TRBD1 (6 bases). Germline CDR1 is SGHAT and CDR2 is FQNNGV. V lost 6 bases and J 0 bases, leaving 15 bases between the germline ends. This CDR3 contains 17 residues.

This clonotype was found a few times. V gene TRBV21-1 combines with J gene TRBJ2-5; whether TRBD1, the table's D call, matches the DNA was not checked. TRBV21-1 is a documented pseudogene. This CDR3 is 16 amino acids long. CDR3 region: CASRGGGQGIGETQYF. CDR3 sequence (DNA): TGTGCCAGCAGAGGGGGGGGACAGGGCATTGGGGAGACCCAGTACTTC.

V is TRBV4-1 and J is TRBJ2-1; D remains ambiguous. The ends were cut back, 1 base at V and 6 bases at J, with 16 bases in the middle. The CDR3 is 16 residues long. Germline values: CDR1 MGHRA, CDR2 YSYEKL. The CDR3 DNA reads as TGCGCCAGCAGCCAAGTTTTACTAAACCCTTCCAATGAGCAGTTCTTC. It is translated as CASSQVLLNPSNEQFF.

This clonotype was detected ten times or more. The chain couples TRBV3-1 to TRBJ2-2, with D tentatively TRBD1 or TRBD2 (5 bases each). The CDR3 is 14 amino acids. Germline V gene data show CDR1 as LGHDT and CDR2 as YNNKEL (reference sequence). Deletions cut 4 bases from V and 7 bases from J, with 13 bases between. DNA for the CDR3: TGTGCCAGCAGCCTGGGTATGGGGGACGGGGAGCTGTTTTTT. Its translation: CASSLGMGDGELFF.

This chain links TRBV5-6 with TRBJ2-3; TRBD2 matches 10 bases. The length of the CDR3 is 14 residues. Germline V gene lookup returns CDR1 SGHDT and CDR2 YYEEEE. Germline trimming cut 6 bases from V and 7 bases from J; bases unmatched to any gene: 8. CDR3 sequence reads: CASIASGREYTQYF. Here the CDR3 DNA reads TGTGCCAGCATCGCTAGCGGGAGAGAATATACGCAGTATTTT.

Ten or more counts support this clonotype. The chain couples TRBV10-2 to TRBJ2-3; D perhaps matches TRBD2 (6 bases). Germline CDR1 WSHSY, CDR2 SAAADI. The germline V and J ends were trimmed by 4 bases and 1 base, with 15 bases remaining between them. The CDR3 has 16 amino acids. Here the CDR3 DNA reads TGCGCCAGCAGTGGGGGGGAGCTTGACGGCACAGATACGCAGTATTTT. This gives the protein CASSGGELDGTDTQYF.

The chain recombines TRBV18 with TRBJ2-3; 9 nucleotides match TRBD2. Trimming took 4 bases from V and 2 from J; bases not matched to a gene: 7. This CDR3 has 16 amino acids. Per germline, CDR1 KGHSH and CDR2 LQKENI. The chain's CDR3 is CASSLQRLADTDTQYF. The DNA of the CDR3 is TGTGCCAGCTCACTTCAACGACTAGCGGACACAGATACGCAGTATTTT. Full variable domain (remainder filled in from reference TRBV18 and TRBJ2-3): NAGVMQNPRHLVRRRGQEARLRCSPMKGHSHVYWYRQLPEEGLKFMVYLQKENIIDESGMPKERFSAEFPKEGPSILRIQQVVRGDSAAYFCASSLQRLADTDTQYFGPGTRLTVL.

This clonotype has just a few counts. The chain's CDR3 is CASSLEDGKIYNEQFF. CDR3 nucleotide sequence: TGTGCCAGCAGCTTAGAGGACGGAAAGATCTACAATGAGCAGTTCTTC. The chain carries TRBV7-9 and TRBJ2-1; D unclear. CDR3 length: 16 amino acids. Germline V gene data show CDR1 as SEHNR and CDR2 as FQNEAQ (reference sequence). Trimming took 1 base from V and 3 from J, leaving 13 bases between them.

The chain recombines TRBV12-3 or TRBV12-4 with TRBJ2-1; TRBD2 aligns across 10 bases. The CDR3 contains 19 residues. Trimming took 3 bases from V and 1 from J; bases not matched to a gene: 12. The CDR3 coding sequence is TGTGCCAGCAGTTTTTCGCGGGCTAGCGGGAGTGGGTCCTACAATGAGCAGTTCTTC. Amino acids: CASSFSRASGSGSYNEQFF.

In regard to this clonotype: Without the conserved terminal phenylalanine or tryptophan, this CDR3 likely stems from a read error. Here the CDR3 DNA reads TGTGCCAGCAGTTCGGGAACAGATACGCAGTATTCT. It specifies CASSSGTDTQYS. V usage is TRBV28 and J usage is TRBJ2-3; possibly TRBD2 for D (5 bases). V shed 4 bases and J shed 3 bases, with 5 bases lying between them. This CDR3 is built from 12 residues. Per the germline V gene, CDR1 is MDHEN and CDR2 is SYDVKM.